This T cell receptor beta chain came from a study of T cell responses to AZD1222 COVID-19 vaccine. Study as a whole: Whether given at about 4 or about 12 weeks, second doses were pooled. Study-wide results and limits: Clonal diversity may have been underestimated in mostly white British donors.

The repertoire was sequenced with immunoSEQ multiplex PCR; TCRdb's copy has only in-frame clones and lacks some. The sample lists about 180,000 clones, almost 90% occurring once. As concerns this clone: Its antigen is unknown.

The CDR3 is made up of 15 amino acids. V lost 0 bases and J 3 bases, leaving 12 bases between the germline ends. Germline CDR1 and CDR2: SGHRS and YFSETQ. The material sequenced was peripheral blood, taken on day 0 of AZD1222 vaccination. This chain connects TRBV5-1 to TRBJ1-2, with no clear D. This clonotype was obtained from an adult in good health. CDR3 residues: CASSLDGVKDYGYTF. Written as DNA, the CDR3 is TGCGCCAGCAGCTTGGATGGGGTGAAAGACTATGGCTACACCTTC. The full variable domain, rest sourced from reference TRBV5-1 and TRBJ1-2, is KAGVTQTPRYLIKTRGQQVTLSCSPISGHRSVSWYQQTPGQGLQFLFEYFSETQRNKGNFPGRFSGRQFSNSRSEMNVSTLELGDSALYLCASSLDGVKDYGYTFGSGTRLTVV.